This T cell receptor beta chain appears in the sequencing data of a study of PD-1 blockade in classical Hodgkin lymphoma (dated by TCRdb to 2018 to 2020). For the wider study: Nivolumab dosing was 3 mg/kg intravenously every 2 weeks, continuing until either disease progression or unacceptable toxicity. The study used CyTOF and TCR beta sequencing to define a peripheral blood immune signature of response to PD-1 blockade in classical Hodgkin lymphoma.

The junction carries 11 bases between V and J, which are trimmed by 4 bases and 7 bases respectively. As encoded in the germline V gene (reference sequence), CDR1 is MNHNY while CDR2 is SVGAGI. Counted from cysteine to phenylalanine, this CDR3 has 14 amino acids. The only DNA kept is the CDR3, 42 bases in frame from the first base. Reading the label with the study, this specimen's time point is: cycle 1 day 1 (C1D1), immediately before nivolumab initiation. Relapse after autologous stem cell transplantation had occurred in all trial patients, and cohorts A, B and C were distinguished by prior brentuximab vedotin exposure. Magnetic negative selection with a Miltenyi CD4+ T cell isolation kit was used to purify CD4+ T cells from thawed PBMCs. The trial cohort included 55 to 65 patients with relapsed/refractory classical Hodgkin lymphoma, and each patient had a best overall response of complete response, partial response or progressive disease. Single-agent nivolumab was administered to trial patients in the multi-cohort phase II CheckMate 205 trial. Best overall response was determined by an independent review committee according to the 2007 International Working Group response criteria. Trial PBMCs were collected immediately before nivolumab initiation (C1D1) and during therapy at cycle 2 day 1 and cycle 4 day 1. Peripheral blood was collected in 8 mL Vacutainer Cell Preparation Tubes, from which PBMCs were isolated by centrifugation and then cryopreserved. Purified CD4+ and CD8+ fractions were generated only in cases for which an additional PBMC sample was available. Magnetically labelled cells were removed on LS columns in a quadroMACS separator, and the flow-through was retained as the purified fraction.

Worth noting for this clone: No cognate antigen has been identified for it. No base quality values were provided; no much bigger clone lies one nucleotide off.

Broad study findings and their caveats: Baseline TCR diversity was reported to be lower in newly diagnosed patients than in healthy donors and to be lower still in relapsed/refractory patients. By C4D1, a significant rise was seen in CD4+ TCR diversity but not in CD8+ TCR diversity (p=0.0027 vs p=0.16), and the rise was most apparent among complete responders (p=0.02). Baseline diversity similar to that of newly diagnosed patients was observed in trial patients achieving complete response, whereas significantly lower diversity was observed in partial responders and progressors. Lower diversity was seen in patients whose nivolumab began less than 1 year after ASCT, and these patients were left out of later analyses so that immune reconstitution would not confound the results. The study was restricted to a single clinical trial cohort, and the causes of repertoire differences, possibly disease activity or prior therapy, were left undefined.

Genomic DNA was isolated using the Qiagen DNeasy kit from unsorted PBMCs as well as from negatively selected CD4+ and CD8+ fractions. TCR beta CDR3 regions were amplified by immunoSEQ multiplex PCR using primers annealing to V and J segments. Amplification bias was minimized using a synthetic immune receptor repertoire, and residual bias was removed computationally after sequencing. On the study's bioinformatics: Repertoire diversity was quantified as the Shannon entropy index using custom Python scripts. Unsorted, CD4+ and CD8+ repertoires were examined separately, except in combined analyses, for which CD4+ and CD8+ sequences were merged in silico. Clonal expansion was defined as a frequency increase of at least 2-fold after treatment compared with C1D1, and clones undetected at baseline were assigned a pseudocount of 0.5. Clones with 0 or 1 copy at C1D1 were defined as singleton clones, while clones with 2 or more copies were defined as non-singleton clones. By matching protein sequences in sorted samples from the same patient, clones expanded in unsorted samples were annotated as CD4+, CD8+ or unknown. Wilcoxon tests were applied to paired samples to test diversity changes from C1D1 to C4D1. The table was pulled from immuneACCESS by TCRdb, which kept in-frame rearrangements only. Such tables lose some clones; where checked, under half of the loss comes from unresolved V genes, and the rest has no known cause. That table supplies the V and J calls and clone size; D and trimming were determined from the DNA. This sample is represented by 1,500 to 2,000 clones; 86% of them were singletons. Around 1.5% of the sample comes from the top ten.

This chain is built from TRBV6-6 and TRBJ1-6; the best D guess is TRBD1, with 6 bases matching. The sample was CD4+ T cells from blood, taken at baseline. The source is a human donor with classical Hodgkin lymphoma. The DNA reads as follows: TGTGCCAGCAGTTCACACAGGGAAAATTCACCCCTCCACTTT. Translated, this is CASSSHRENSPLHF.